The sequence of this T cell receptor (beta chain) was determined in a study of neurological immune-mediated disorders. This CDR3 is 13 amino acids long. Trimming shortened V by 3 bases and J by 4 bases, and 12 bases separated the two germline ends. Germline assignment: CDR1 SQVTM and CDR2 ANQGSEA. This clonotype occurred many times. Time point denoted: longitudinal time-point 1 (baseline). The cDNA was synthesized by means of template-switch 5'RACE, which was carried out with 10-nucleotide random UMIs. MiXCR, applied by TCRdb to the 5' RACE reads, yields one record per CDR3 protein. The sample carries 60,000 to 90,000 distinct CDR3 sequences, 10% recorded once.

The source material was PBMCs. V is TRBV29-1 and J is TRBJ2-5; D may correspond to TRBD1 or TRBD2 (5 bases each). The TCR originated in a man aged 30 to 39 in good health. CDR3 nucleotide sequence: TGCAGCGTTGACAGGGCAGGGAGAGAGACCCAGTACTTC. Translation: CSVDRAGRETQYF.